The rows below give T cell receptor beta chains drawn from one sample of a study of blood T cell repertoires in COVID-19. Sequencing was performed with immunoSEQ multiplex PCR; in TCRdb, only in-frame clones are kept and a portion is missing. Of 200,000 to 250,000 clones in the sample, 82% were seen once. Material for sequencing was peripheral blood. Receptors were obtained from an elderly woman with acute or convalescent COVID-19. Both conserved end residues are part of each CDR3. A D gene is named only where the DNA matches it firmly. The size field is filled for only some rows; it gives once, few, many or a size class.

13	TRBV7-2	TRBJ1-2	-	TRBD1	CASSPGGSGGYTF	TGTGCCAGCAGCCCAGGGGGGAGCGGAGGCTACACCTTC
12	TRBV14	TRBJ1-1	-	-	CASSQGRIEAFF	TGTGCCAGCAGCCAAGGGAGAATTGAAGCTTTCTTT
14	TRBV5-1	TRBJ2-2	-	TRBD1	CASSFTGDTGELFF	TGCGCCAGCAGCTTCACAGGGGACACCGGGGAGCTGTTTTTT
14	TRBV7-9	TRBJ2-7	-	TRBD2	CASSRTSGGYEQYF	TGTGCCAGCAGCCGGACTAGCGGGGGCTACGAGCAGTACTTC
15	TRBV7-2	TRBJ2-5	-	TRBD2	CASSYQAGAGETQYF	TGTGCCAGCAGCTATCAAGCGGGGGCGGGTGAGACCCAGTACTTC
15	TRBV7-9	TRBJ1-1	-	-	CASSLGGLGDTEAFF	TGTGCCAGCAGCTTAGGAGGATTAGGAGACACTGAAGCTTTCTTT
13	TRBV2	TRBJ1-1	-	-	CASTRGGAREAFF	TGTGCCAGCACCCGAGGGGGGGCGCGTGAAGCTTTCTTT
16	TRBV19	TRBJ2-5	-	-	CASTPSPRSHQETQYF	TGTGCCAGTACCCCATCTCCCCGGTCGCACCAAGAGACCCAGTACTTC
12	TRBV6-5	TRBJ1-1	once	-	CASSWDFTEAFF	TGTGCCAGCAGTTGGGACTTCACTGAAGCTTTCTTT
18	TRBV21-1	TRBJ2-7	-	-	CASSKTYRRLAVFYEQYF	TGTGCCAGCAGCAAAACCTATCGGCGACTAGCGGTGTTCTACGAGCAGTACTTC
16	TRBV11-2	TRBJ1-1	-	-	CASSLGQTLKGTEAFF	TGTGCCAGCAGCTTAGGACAGACCTTGAAGGGGACTGAAGCTTTCTTT
16	TRBV9	TRBJ1-6	-	-	CASSDPPGIGNSPLHF	TGTGCCAGCAGCGACCCCCCAGGGATTGGGAATTCACCCCTCCACTTT
15	TRBV27	TRBJ1-2	-	TRBD1	CASSLWGQGKDGYTF	TGTGCCAGCAGTTTATGGGGACAGGGGAAAGATGGCTACACCTTC
15	TRBV2	TRBJ1-2	-	-	CASSEGSPGDYGYTF	TGTGCCAGCAGTGAAGGCAGCCCCGGAGACTATGGCTACACCTTC
14	TRBV10-3	TRBJ2-3	once	TRBD1	CAIRGDRLADTQYF	TGTGCCATCAGGGGGGACAGGTTGGCGGATACGCAGTATTTT
16	TRBV7-8	TRBJ1-5	-	-	CASSSSGGRSNQPQHF	TGTGCCAGCTCCTCCTCGGGGGGTCGGAGCAATCAGCCCCAGCATTTT
13	TRBV6-4	TRBJ1-1	-	-	CASSVDRNTEAFF	TGTGCCAGCAGTGTGGACAGGAACACTGAAGCTTTCTTT
16	TRBV7-2	TRBJ2-3	-	TRBD1	CASSQDRLTSTDTQYF	TGTGCCAGCAGCCAGGACAGGCTCACTAGCACAGATACGCAGTATTTT
13	TRBV7-2	TRBJ2-5	-	-	CASSRGAEETQYF	TGTGCCAGCAGCCGGGGGGCCGAAGAGACCCAGTACTTC
13	TRBV28	TRBJ1-1	-	-	CASSLNRNTEAFF	TGTGCCAGCAGCTTAAACAGGAACACTGAAGCTTTCTTT
17	TRBV15	TRBJ2-7	-	TRBD2	CATSRTGTSGASYEQYF	TGTGCCACCAGCAGAACTGGGACTAGCGGGGCCTCCTACGAGCAGTACTTC
18	TRBV10-3	TRBJ2-3	-	TRBD2	CATVSGTSGGHSTDTQYF	TGTGCCACCGTCTCCGGGACTAGCGGGGGGCATAGCACAGATACGCAGTATTTT
18	TRBV13	TRBJ2-5	few	TRBD2	CASSQGTSGTPRRETQYF	TGTGCCAGCAGCCAAGGGACTAGCGGGACACCTCGACGGGAGACCCAGTACTTC
13	TRBV5-6	TRBJ2-7	-	TRBD2	CASSLGASGEQYF	TGTGCCAGCAGCTTAGGTGCTAGCGGCGAGCAGTACTTC
16	TRBV4-1	TRBJ1-5	-	-	CASSQDPGQSNQPQHF	TGCGCCAGCAGCCAAGACCCCGGACAGTCCAATCAGCCCCAGCATTTT
16	TRBV21-1	TRBJ2-3	-	-	CASSKGNSPSTDTQYF	TGTGCCAGCAGCAAAGGAAACTCTCCTAGCACAGATACGCAGTATTTT
16	TRBV7-2	TRBJ1-6	-	-	CASSLVAGGSNSPLHF	TGTGCCAGCAGCTTAGTAGCCGGAGGAAGCAATTCACCCCTCCACTTT
12	TRBV11-3	TRBJ2-5	-	TRBD1	CASSPRTGRAYF	TGTGCCAGCAGCCCAAGGACAGGGAGAGCCTACTTC
15	TRBV5-4	TRBJ1-1	once	-	CASSLVGGMNTEAFF	TGTGCCAGCAGCTTGGTTGGCGGAATGAACACTGAAGCTTTCTTT
15	TRBV18	TRBJ2-5	once	TRBD1	CASSPPTGGAETQYF	TGTGCCAGCTCACCACCGACAGGGGGCGCGGAGACCCAGTACTTC